One T cell receptor beta chain is described in this entry. Ten or more counts support this clonotype. The antigen this receptor binds is unknown. No much larger clone is present one base from it, and per-base qualities are unavailable. Library preparation used RACE. Instrument used: NextSeq 500. During library preparation, unique molecular identifiers were attached to individual cDNA molecules so that TCRs could be counted quantitatively and reproducibly. Both TCR alpha and TCR beta chains were sequenced from each blood RNA sample. The original methods were these. Samples had a median of roughly 100,000 TCRs, with a range from roughly 20,000 to 690,600. V, J and CDR3 annotation of the TCR reads was carried out using the Decombinator software suite. For PS versus PT1 abundance plots, all samples were subsampled to the same number of TCRs (28,000). Expanded TCRs were defined as absent before sensitization and observed at least eight times at the 2-week time point. TCRdb cleaned the public reads at Q25 with fastp, built clones with MiXCR and kept in-frame beta chains. Every entry covers one CDR3 protein and lists the most common genes and DNA from its rows. These V and J calls originate from TCRdb's pipeline instead of the authors' own analysis. The sample yields approximately 370,000 distinct CDR3 sequences; roughly 6% were counted once. The ten most abundant clones make up about 8.2% of the sample.

Including the terminal cysteine and phenylalanine, the CDR3 comprises 14 residues. The kept DNA is CDR3 alone, 42 bases in frame from the first base. The germline V gene encodes CDR1 LGHNA and CDR2 YSLEER. The V end gives up 2 bases and the J end 3 bases, leaving 1 base in the junction not matched to a gene. The sample's time point, from its label and the paper: pre-sensitization, week 0. Reading the label with the study, this specimen's treatment or condition is: therapeutic diphenylcyclopropenone sensitization with weekly scalp DPC. At every patch-test visit, the blood draw took place before the patch test was put on. Eligible patients were aged 18 to 70, diagnosed with alopecia, deemed suitable for DPC therapy, and excluded if pregnant. Total RNA was extracted from unfractionated whole blood that had been collected in Tempus Blood RNA tubes. This sample was included in a study of human T cells and chemical hapten exposure (TCRdb year 2021). For context, the study as a whole: For sensitization, 2% DPC in acetone was applied to a 2 cm by 2 cm area of upper inner arm skin. Patients additionally received weekly therapeutic DPC doses to the scalp throughout the approximately 25-week study period. Patch tests used Finn chambers with 0.01% DPC on the upper back, scored after 6 days by International Contact Dermatitis Research Group standards. Alopecia areata with under or over 50% scalp involvement, alopecia totalis and alopecia universalis were represented in the patient cohort, which was mostly female. Libraries were pooled for sequencing, and per-sample TCR yields varied mainly because of small differences in library volumes within the pool. This study followed changes in the peripheral blood TCR repertoire in vivo during primary and secondary sensitization of alopecia patients to the hapten diphenylcyclopropenone (DPC). Patient blood was sampled pre-sensitization (week 0) and at 2, 6 and about 24 weeks after DPC sensitization. Blood for TCR sequencing was provided by twenty-nine alopecia patients at one to four time points (pre-sensitization, 2, 6 and 24 weeks). General findings and caveats noted by the study authors: Expanded TCRs formed significantly more large CDR3 similarity clusters than pre-sensitization or healthy control sets, consistent with antigen-driven responses. Patch test score was positively correlated with the number of PT1 expanded TCRs, with significance at thresholds 8, 16 and 32 but not at 4. Repeated subsampling changed both the strength of the expansion versus patch-test correlation and the threshold at which that correlation became significant. DPC sensitization did not change how many TCRs were above 1 in 1000 frequency, and no evidence was found of alterations in global repertoire structure. Because every patient had alopecia, a presumed autoimmune disease, the patients' immune response might differ from that of healthy individuals.

This sequence was found in a woman younger than 35 with alopecia areata. Some clones in this sample may be carry-over from other donors' samples. The sequence links TRBV4-3 to TRBJ1-5; TRBD1 fits 7 bases in the junction. Sequencing was performed on whole blood, taken in connection with sensitization to the hapten diphenylcyclopropenone (DPC). The bases read TGCGCCAGCAGCCAAACAGGGGACAATCAGCCCCAGCATTTT. Its amino acids are CASSQTGDNQPQHF.